These T cell receptor beta chains were read from a single sample in a study of blood T cell repertoires in COVID-19. Only in-frame clones appear in the TCRdb table, and some are missing; sequencing was by immunoSEQ multiplex PCR. The repertoire has about 220,000 clones, about 86% of them found once; the top ten carry 3%. The sample taken for sequencing was peripheral blood. The receptors derive from a woman in her 30s who had recovered from COVID-19. CDR3s include the opening cysteine and the closing phenylalanine or tryptophan.

J,V,CDR3
TRBJ1-5,TRBV5-4,CASNSTQERRGPNQPQHF
TRBJ1-3,TRBV5-1,CASSPTDRNSGNTIYF
TRBJ2-1,TRBV19,CASSTSGARSEQFF
TRBJ1-2,TRBV4-1,CASSQDEGDRRGYTF
TRBJ2-1,TRBV6-1,CASSERIYNEQFF
TRBJ2-7,TRBV27,CASSLHLSGDSYEQYF
TRBJ2-2,TRBV20-1,CSASRQGANTGELFF
TRBJ2-5,TRBV6-5,CASSPSDRETQYF
TRBJ2-1,TRBV5-6,CASSFLIAGGPQSNEQFF
TRBJ1-3,TRBV5-1,CASSLEQAGNTIYF
TRBJ2-3,TRBV2,CASSERGGRTPDTQYF
TRBJ2-1,TRBV2,CASSPTSAFDAYNEQFF
TRBJ2-1,TRBV6-4,CASSDETSANEQFF
TRBJ1-2,TRBV5-1,CASRRDRGPYGYTF
TRBJ2-2,TRBV10-1,CASSDRLAGGGTGELFF
TRBJ2-2,TRBV6-5,CASRRNTGELFF
TRBJ1-2,TRBV30,CAWSRRQGANYGYTF
TRBJ2-5,TRBV5-1,CASSLISGKETQYF
TRBJ1-2,TRBV7-9,CASSLASRGFRGYTF
TRBJ2-6,TRBV27,CASSSQGAGANVLTF
TRBJ1-1,TRBV21-1,CASSPDRESKRHTEAFF
TRBJ2-7,TRBV6-5,CASSYSTVRGSYEQYF
TRBJ1-1,TRBV18,CASSPSRGRGEAFF
TRBJ1-1,TRBV6-6,CASSYSGQGAAFF
TRBJ2-7,TRBV3-1/TRBV3-2,CASSPTSLAYEQYF
TRBJ2-1,TRBV11-2,CASSLDSEGFESSYNEQFF
TRBJ2-7,TRBV4-1,CASSPLSGTSAYEQYF
TRBJ1-5,TRBV6-5,CATNIDSNQPQHF
TRBJ2-7,TRBV5-5,CASSQYRASNEQYF
TRBJ2-7,TRBV28,CASSLGLSYEQYF
TRBJ1-5,TRBV7-2,CASSLWGGPPNNQPQHF
TRBJ1-2,TRBV5-4,CASSAGVGNYGYTF
TRBJ2-1,TRBV19,CASRPTGIPYNEQFF
TRBJ2-3,TRBV9,CASSPHSDTQYF
TRBJ2-1,TRBV30,CAWSHDSNEQFF
TRBJ2-1,TRBV2,CASRQGGYNEQFF
TRBJ2-1,TRBV6-4,CASSPNSGRAQYEQFF
TRBJ2-1,TRBV2,CASRLAGGLEQFF
TRBJ2-1,TRBV7-3,CASSREVGGVSSYNEQFF
TRBJ2-7,TRBV9,CASSTSLGTGYEQYF
TRBJ2-3,TRBV27,CASSPLLGLYTGTDTQYF
TRBJ2-3,TRBV7-9,CASSHPTGESTDTQYF
TRBJ2-5,TRBV4-2,CASSQEGAQETQYF
TRBJ1-5,TRBV19,CASSILRLDQPQHF
TRBJ2-5,TRBV7-9,CASSYSGSRSETQYF
TRBJ1-5,TRBV7-3,CASSLRPDQPQHF
TRBJ2-4,TRBV21-1,CASSKFGRQGDLTDLAKNIQYF
TRBJ1-1,TRBV7-9,CALQGAMNTEAFF
TRBJ1-5,TRBV4-1,CASSRFFGQDQPQHF
TRBJ2-2,TRBV28,CASSSPSGRATGELFF
TRBJ2-1,TRBV28,CASNPRADAEQFF
TRBJ2-3,TRBV6-5,CASSYLTGVLDTQYF
TRBJ2-1,TRBV18,CASSPKALGNEQFF
TRBJ2-7,TRBV28,CASREAPLEQYF
TRBJ2-5,TRBV5-1,CASSLAFIGGPQETQYF
TRBJ2-3,TRBV6-4,CASSDSGTTSTDTQYF
TRBJ1-1,TRBV4-1,CASTPGLMNTEAFF
TRBJ1-4,TRBV19,CASSSRDTINEKLFF
TRBJ1-1,TRBV28,CASSSRQNTFF
TRBJ2-5,TRBV6-5,CASSYGQGATQYF